This T cell receptor (beta chain) was retrieved from a study of blood T cell repertoires in COVID-19. Study-level information: Whether acute or convalescent, the COVID-19 samples came from the United States, Italy and Spain. PBMCs, B-cell-depleted T cells, or T cells provided the cDNA or gDNA that made up the material.

Authors' data handling: For nucleated cells, counts were estimated from reference gene primer amplification. Clones were read by immunoSEQ multiplex PCR, and TCRdb kept only the in-frame ones, dropping some. V, J and clone size derive from that table, while D and trimming were established from the DNA sequence. The sample contains some 120,000 clones, about 84% of which appear only once. The CDR3 loop spans 14 amino acids. With V trimmed by 6 bases and J by 4 bases, 6 bases remained unmatched. Germline V gene data show CDR1 as SEHNR and CDR2 as FQNEAQ (reference sequence). The source of this sequence is an older woman with acute or convalescent COVID-19. J is TRBJ1-2 and V is TRBV7-9; 9 bases map to TRBD1. The source material was peripheral blood. The CDR3 bases are TGTGCCAGCAGTCCCAGGGACAGGGTCTATGGCTACACCTTC. As protein: CASSPRDRVYGYTF.